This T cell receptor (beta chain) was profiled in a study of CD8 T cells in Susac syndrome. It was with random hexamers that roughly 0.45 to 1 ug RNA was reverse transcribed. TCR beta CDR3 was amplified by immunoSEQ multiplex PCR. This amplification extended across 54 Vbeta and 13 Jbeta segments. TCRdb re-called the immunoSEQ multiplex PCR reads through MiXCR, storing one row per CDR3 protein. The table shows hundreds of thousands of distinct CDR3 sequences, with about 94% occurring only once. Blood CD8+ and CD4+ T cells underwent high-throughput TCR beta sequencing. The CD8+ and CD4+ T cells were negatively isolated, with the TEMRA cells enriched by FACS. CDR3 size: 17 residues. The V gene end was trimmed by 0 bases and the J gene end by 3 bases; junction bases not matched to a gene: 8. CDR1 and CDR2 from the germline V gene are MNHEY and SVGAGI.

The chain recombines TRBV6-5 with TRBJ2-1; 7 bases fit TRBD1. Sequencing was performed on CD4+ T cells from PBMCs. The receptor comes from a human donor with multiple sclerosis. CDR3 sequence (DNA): TGTGCCAGCAGTTACTCTTCGGGGCAGGGGGTCTACAATGAGCAGTTCTTC. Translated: CASSYSSGQGVYNEQFF.